In this sample, the clone carrying this T cell receptor beta chain turned up many times. Its antigen is still unknown. This sample stems from a study of T cells in Graves' hyperthyroidism and ophthalmopathy. As for the study in general: Prior to any treatment, at the point of initial diagnosis, peripheral blood was collected. Study-wide findings and caveats: Most thyroid-expanded clonotypes above 0.001 were also found in blood.

With 5 bases removed from V and 7 bases from J, the gap between germline ends came to 15 bases. The CDR3 is made up of 14 amino acids. Amplification of TCR beta CDR3 regions was performed using RNA transcripts as template. A first-round RT-PCR of the TCR CDR3 used the HTBI primer set. TCRdb reanalysed the multiplex PCR reads using MiXCR and keeps one entry per CDR3 protein. The repertoire holds 530,000 or so distinct CDR3 sequences, with 17% as singletons. V usage is TRBV12-3 or TRBV12-4 and J usage is TRBJ1-5, with a tentative D call TRBD1 (6 bases). This TCR came from a woman aged 18-29 years with Graves' ophthalmopathy. The sequencing sample was made of blood. The CDR3 loop is CASSPLGRGQPQHF. DNA for the CDR3: TGTGCCAGCAGTCCCCTGGGGAGGGGGCAGCCCCAGCATTTT.